The 24 T cell receptor beta chains listed next were all sequenced from one sample in a study of T cell responses to AZD1222 COVID-19 vaccine. The data were produced by immunoSEQ multiplex PCR, yet TCRdb's version contains in-frame clones alone and is incomplete. Altogether about 130,000 clones are present, roughly 93% being singletons, with the ten largest covering roughly 7%. The source material was peripheral blood, sampled on day 0 of AZD1222 vaccination. These TCRs come from an adult in good health.

The rearrangement links TRBV9 to TRBJ2-7; D call uncertain. This CDR3 has 15 residues. V shed 0 bases and J shed 2 bases, with 12 bases lying between them. Germline V gives CDR1 SGDLS, CDR2 YYNGEE. The CDR3 reads CASSVGVASPYEQYF. CDR3 sequence (DNA): TGTGCCAGCAGCGTAGGTGTTGCGAGCCCCTACGAGCAGTACTTC.

This sequence joins TRBV4-2 and TRBJ2-3, with D perhaps being TRBD1 or TRBD2 (5 bases each). Germline CDR1 reads LGHNA; CDR2 reads YNFKEQ. Trimming removed 4 bases from V and 5 bases from J, with 13 bases in between. The CDR3 runs to 14 residues. CDR3 bases: TGTGCCAGCAGCCCCAGGGACCGTGGAGATACGCAGTATTTT. It yields the protein CASSPRDRGDTQYF.

The V and J genes are TRBV18 and TRBJ2-3, with D maybe TRBD2 (5 bases). Between the trimmed V and J ends, which lost 3 bases and 7 bases, there was a span of 20 bases. The CDR3 runs 16 residues. Germline V gene sequence: CDR1 KGHSH, CDR2 LQKENI. CDR3 protein: CASSPALAGGMYTQYF. In nucleotides, the CDR3 is TGTGCCAGCTCACCGGCTCTGGCTGGAGGAATGTATACGCAGTATTTT.

The chain recombines TRBV11-2 with TRBJ2-7; 11 nucleotides agree with TRBD1. This CDR3 spans 15 amino acids. From germline, CDR1 is SGHAT and CDR2 FQNNGV. V shed 6 bases and J 2 bases; nucleotides not matched to a gene: 6. CDR3 DNA: TGTGCCAGCAGACTACCGGGACAGGGGGCCTACGAGCAGTACTTC. This codes for CASRLPGQGAYEQYF.

V and J are TRBV28 and TRBJ2-2; no reliable D call. The CDR3 loop spans 12 amino acids. The germline V gene encodes CDR1 MDHEN and CDR2 SYDVKM. V shed 8 bases and J shed 0 bases, with 4 bases lying between them. The CDR3 DNA follows: TGTGCCAGCCACGCGAACACCGGGGAGCTGTTTTTT. Translation gives CASHANTGELFF.

The chain has TRBV3-1 (or the pseudogene TRBV3-2) and TRBJ1-4; D call uncertain. Per the germline V gene, CDR1 is LGHDT and CDR2 is YNNKEL (reference sequence). V was cut by 0 bases and J by 4 bases, with 12 bases left in between. The CDR3 length is 16 residues. The CDR3 bases are TGTGCCAGCAGCCAAGATTCCCCGGGTAATAATGAAAAACTGTTTTTT. Translated, it gives CASSQDSPGNNEKLFF.

The V call is TRBV10-1, the J call TRBJ2-7, with D possibly being TRBD1 or TRBD2 (5 bases each). The CDR3 consists of 15 residues. Trimming left V 8 bases short and J 3 bases short, with 20 bases between. CDR1 is WNHNN and CDR2 is SYGVQD in the germline V gene (reference sequence). CDR3 DNA: TGCGCCAGCCAACCGGGCAGGGAGTGGTGCTACGAGCAGTACTTC. Protein product: CASQPGREWCYEQYF.

The chain couples TRBV30 to TRBJ2-5; either TRBD1 or TRBD2 may fit D (5 bases each). Germline CDR1 reads GTSNPN; CDR2 reads SVGIG (reference sequence). With 0 bases removed from V and 0 bases from J, the gap between germline ends came to 17 bases. The CDR3 has 17 amino acids. The CDR3 loop is CAWSVQEDYSYQETQYF. CDR3 nucleotide sequence: TGTGCCTGGAGTGTACAGGAAGACTACTCGTACCAAGAGACCCAGTACTTC. Looking up the rest from reference TRBV30 and TRBJ2-5 gives the full variable domain: SQTIHQWPATLVQPVGSPLSLECTVEGTSNPNLYWYRQAAGRGLQLLFYSVGIGQISSEVPQNLSASRPQDRQFILSSKKLLLSDSGFYLCAWSVQEDYSYQETQYFGPGTRLLVL.

V and J are TRBV4-3 and TRBJ2-7, with D hard to call. The germline CDR1 and CDR2 sequences are LGHNA and YSLEER. CDR3 length equals 15 residues. Trimming cost V 1 base and J 1 base, with 11 bases left between them. The CDR3 bases are TGCGCCAGCAGCCAAGGGTTTAAGGGTTCCTACGAGCAGTACTTC. It specifies CASSQGFKGSYEQYF.

The rearrangement joins TRBV30 to TRBJ2-6; D call uncertain. Germline V gene sequence: CDR1 GTSNPN, CDR2 SVGIG (reference sequence). V shed 0 bases and J shed 4 bases, with 7 bases lying between them. The CDR3 spans 14 residues. CDR3 coding DNA: TGTGCCTGGAGTGTAATGAGGGGGGCCAACGTCCTGACTTTC. Translating gives CAWSVMRGANVLTF.

J is TRBJ2-5 and V is TRBV5-1; D uncertain. Per germline, CDR1 SGHRS and CDR2 YFSETQ. Trimming removed 4 bases at V and 5 bases at J, with 18 bases between. The CDR3 is made up of 15 amino acids. The CDR3 DNA sequence: TGCGCCAGCAGCAAAGACGGTAAGGGTGTGGAGACCCAGTACTTC. Translating gives CASSKDGKGVETQYF.

The chain links TRBV2 to TRBJ2-2; D is perhaps TRBD1 (6 bases). Germline V gene sequence: CDR1 SNHLY, CDR2 FYNNEI. The CDR3 is 13 residues long. Between the trimmed V and J ends, which lost 6 bases and 5 bases, there was a span of 10 bases. The CDR3: CASRARGTGELFF. The CDR3 nucleotides are TGTGCCAGCAGAGCAAGGGGGACCGGGGAGCTGTTTTTT.

The CDR3 coding sequence is TGTGCCAGCGCGGCCCTCAATAGCAATCAGCCCCAGCATTTT. This encodes CASAALNSNQPQHF. This rearrangement joins TRBV6-5 to TRBJ1-5; unclear D gene. Per germline, CDR1 MNHEY and CDR2 SVGAGI. This CDR3 has 14 amino acids. Trimming removed 8 bases at V and 0 bases at J, with 11 bases between.

The CDR3: CASSTGQRNAGELFF. CDR3 DNA sequence: TGCGCCAGCAGCACGGGACAGCGAAACGCCGGGGAGCTGTTTTTT. The rearrangement joins TRBV5-1 to TRBJ2-2, with 7 bases identical to TRBD1. J gave up 6 bases and V 4 bases, and 9 bases lay outside the gene matches. This CDR3 is 15 amino acids long. CDR1 and CDR2 (germline): SGHRS, YFSETQ. Full variable domain (remainder filled in from reference TRBV5-1 and TRBJ2-2): KAGVTQTPRYLIKTRGQQVTLSCSPISGHRSVSWYQQTPGQGLQFLFEYFSETQRNKGNFPGRFSGRQFSNSRSEMNVSTLELGDSALYLCASSTGQRNAGELFFGEGSRLTVL.

V usage is TRBV3-1 (or the pseudogene TRBV3-2) and J usage is TRBJ2-4; TRBD1 aligns across 11 bases. This CDR3 contains 19 residues. Looked up from germline, CDR1 is LGHDT and CDR2 is YNNKEL (reference sequence). V lost 0 bases and J lost 3; bases outside the gene matches: 10. CDR3 sequence: CASSQELVRGQGDKNIQYF. Written as DNA, the CDR3 is TGTGCCAGCAGCCAAGAGTTGGTCCGGGGACAGGGGGACAAAAACATTCAGTACTTC.

The V gene is TRBV6-2 or TRBV6-3, the J gene TRBJ2-7, with 10 bases matching TRBD2. The CDR3 extends over 18 amino acids. Germline loops: CDR1 MNHEY, CDR2 SVGEGT. With V trimmed by 0 bases and J by 4 bases, 12 bases remained unmatched. CDR3 loop: CASSYSTAGGPQGYEQYF. In DNA, the CDR3 is TGTGCCAGCAGTTACTCGACAGCGGGAGGGCCCCAGGGGTACGAGCAGTACTTC.

A single count supports this clone. The V gene is TRBV7-9, the J gene TRBJ2-1, with D possibly TRBD2 on 6 matching bases. The CDR3 loop spans 14 amino acids. Germline V gene sequence: CDR1 SEHNR, CDR2 FQNEAQ (reference sequence). V lost 6 bases and J lost 9, with 18 bases in between. CDR3 residues: CASRTRGPLSEQFF. For the CDR3, the DNA is TGTGCCAGCAGGACTAGGGGTCCTCTTTCTGAGCAGTTCTTC. Using reference TRBV7-9 and TRBJ2-1 for the parts outside the CDR3, the full variable domain is DTGVSQNPRHKITKRGQNVTFRCDPISEHNRLYWYRQTLGQGPEFLTYFQNEAQLEKSRLLSDRFSAERPKGSFSTLEIQRTEQGDSAMYLCASRTRGPLSEQFFGPGTRLTVL.

This clone was seen a single time. This chain uses TRBV5-1 with TRBJ1-3, with 9 bases fitting TRBD1. CDR1 SGHRS and CDR2 YFSETQ come from the germline V gene. The CDR3 is made up of 17 amino acids. V gave up 0 bases and J gave up 4 bases; unmatched junction bases: 8. CDR3 nucleotides: TGCGCCAGCAGCTTGGTCCCTTCGACAGGGGGAGGAAACACCATATATTTT. Translation gives CASSLVPSTGGGNTIYF.

The chain has TRBV6-5 and TRBJ2-7, with 7 bases aligning to TRBD1. Unmatched junction bases numbered 5, after V lost 7 bases and J lost 2 bases. This CDR3 region has 13 residues. Germline V CDR1 and CDR2: MNHEY, SVGAGI. The CDR3 here is CASTSGTAYEQYF. CDR3 bases: TGTGCCAGCACATCCGGGACAGCCTACGAGCAGTACTTC.

The chain recombines TRBV10-3 with TRBJ1-5; TRBD1 aligns across 9 bases. The V gene end was trimmed by 8 bases and the J gene end by 7 bases; junction bases not matched to a gene: 12. The CDR3 is made up of 15 amino acids. Looked up from germline, CDR1 is ENHRY and CDR2 is SYGVKD. CDR3 sequence: CAIFPGTGIGQPQHF. CDR3 nucleotides: TGTGCCATCTTTCCCGGGACAGGGATCGGACAGCCCCAGCATTTT.

The chain carries TRBV6-5 and TRBJ1-1; 7 nucleotides line up with TRBD1. With V trimmed by 8 bases and J by 1 base, 7 bases remained unmatched. The CDR3 runs 14 residues. The germline V gene encodes CDR1 MNHEY and CDR2 SVGAGI. Here the CDR3 DNA reads TGTGCCAGCGGACCAGGGGGGGGGAACACTGAAGCTTTCTTT. It translates to CASGPGGGNTEAFF.

This chain links TRBV7-7 with TRBJ2-5; a possible D gene is TRBD2 (7 bases). Trimming removed 1 base at V and 4 bases at J, with 19 bases between. Germline-derived CDR1 and CDR2 are SSHAT and FNYEAQ (reference sequence). CDR3 size: 17 residues. This chain's CDR3 is CASSLGGTGGPGETQYF. Written as DNA, the CDR3 is TGTGCCAGCAGCTTAGGCGGAACCGGGGGGCCTGGAGAGACCCAGTACTTC.

V gene TRBV3-1 (or the pseudogene TRBV3-2) combines with J gene TRBJ2-2; possibly TRBD1 for D (5 bases). The length of the CDR3 is 16 residues. The V gene's germline CDR1 is LGHDT and CDR2 YNNKEL (reference sequence). The V and J ends lost 8 bases and 5 bases respectively, with 21 bases between them. The CDR3 sequence: CASRNPGKGGTGELFF. In DNA form, the CDR3 reads TGTGCCAGCCGGAACCCAGGGAAGGGTGGAACCGGGGAGCTGTTTTTT.

The chain couples TRBV10-3 to TRBJ2-5; D is tentatively TRBD1 or TRBD2 (5 bases each). Trimming took 2 bases from V and 5 from J, leaving 21 bases between them. Looked up from germline, CDR1 is ENHRY and CDR2 is SYGVKD. The CDR3 is 17 residues long. The CDR3 bases are TGTGCCATCAGTGAGACAGGAGTCACGGGGAGTAGGGAGACCCAGTACTTC. This codes for CAISETGVTGSRETQYF.